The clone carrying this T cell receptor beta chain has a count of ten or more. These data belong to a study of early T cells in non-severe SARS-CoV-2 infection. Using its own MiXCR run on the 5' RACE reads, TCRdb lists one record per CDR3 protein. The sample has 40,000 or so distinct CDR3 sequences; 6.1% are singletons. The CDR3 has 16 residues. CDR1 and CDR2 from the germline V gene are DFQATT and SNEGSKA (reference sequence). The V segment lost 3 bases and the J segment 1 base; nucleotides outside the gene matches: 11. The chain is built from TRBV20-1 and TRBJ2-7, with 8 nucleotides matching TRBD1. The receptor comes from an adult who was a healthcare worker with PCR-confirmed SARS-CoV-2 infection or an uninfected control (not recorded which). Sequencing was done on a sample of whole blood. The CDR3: CSARNYRDRYSYEQYF. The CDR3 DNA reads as TGCAGTGCTAGGAACTATCGGGACAGGTATTCCTACGAGCAGTACTTC.